Below, 5 T cell receptor beta chains from the same sample are listed, as sequenced in a study of blood T cell repertoires in COVID-19. Data came from immunoSEQ multiplex PCR; TCRdb stores just in-frame clones and leaves some out. The sample lists 360,000 or so clones; under 90% were seen once. Sequenced input: PBMCs or T cells enriched from blood (not recorded which). These receptors were collected from a woman aged 25 to 45 who had recovered from COVID-19.

J is TRBJ2-1 and V is TRBV7-9; no clear D gene. The CDR3 totals 13 residues. The V end was cut by 1 base, the J end by 7 bases, with 8 bases between. From germline, CDR1 is SEHNR and CDR2 FQNEAQ (reference sequence). CDR3 coding DNA: TGTGCCAGCAGCTTAGTCGCGCGGAATGAGCAGTTCTTC. It is translated as CASSLVARNEQFF.

The chain links TRBV9 to TRBJ2-7; a weak D match, TRBD1 (5 bases). Deletions cut 4 bases from V and 4 bases from J, with 18 bases between. The CDR3 runs 15 residues. The germline CDR1 and CDR2 sequences are SGDLS and YYNGEE. The CDR3 DNA reads as TGTGCCAGCAGCCCCTCCACAGGTCCCCGGTACGAGCAGTACTTC. It yields the protein CASSPSTGPRYEQYF. The full variable domain, rest sourced from reference TRBV9 and TRBJ2-7, is DSGVTQTPKHLITATGQRVTLRCSPRSGDLSVYWYQQSLDQGLQFLIQYYNGEERAKGNILERFSAQQFPDLHSELNLSSLELGDSALYFCASSPSTGPRYEQYFGPGTRLTVT.

CDR3 nucleotide sequence: TGTGCCAGCTCACCCGTCCCGGCAACTAATGAAAAACTGTTTTTT. It specifies CASSPVPATNEKLFF. The chain uses TRBV18 and TRBJ1-4; D gene unclear. The germline V and J ends were trimmed by 3 bases and 0 bases, with 8 bases remaining between them. Germline lookup yields CDR1 KGHSH and CDR2 LQKENI. The CDR3 is made up of 15 amino acids.

The chain links TRBV7-9 to TRBJ2-1, with 9 bases fitting TRBD1. Trimming cost V 5 bases and J 8 bases; bases outside gene matches: 7. The CDR3 consists of 14 residues. CDR1 is SEHNR and CDR2 is FQNEAQ in the germline V gene (reference sequence). This chain's CDR3 is CASSLQGAGDEQFF. The CDR3 coding sequence is TGTGCCAGCAGCCTACAGGGGGCCGGCGATGAGCAGTTCTTC.

Written as DNA, the CDR3 is TGTGCCAGCAGCCAAGATCCTCGAACGAGGAATCAGCCCCAGCATTTT. It translates to CASSQDPRTRNQPQHF. The chain uses TRBV4-2 and TRBJ1-5; D uncertain. From germline, CDR1 is LGHNA and CDR2 YNFKEQ. The V end was cut by 0 bases, the J end by 4 bases, with 13 bases between. The CDR3 has 16 amino acids.